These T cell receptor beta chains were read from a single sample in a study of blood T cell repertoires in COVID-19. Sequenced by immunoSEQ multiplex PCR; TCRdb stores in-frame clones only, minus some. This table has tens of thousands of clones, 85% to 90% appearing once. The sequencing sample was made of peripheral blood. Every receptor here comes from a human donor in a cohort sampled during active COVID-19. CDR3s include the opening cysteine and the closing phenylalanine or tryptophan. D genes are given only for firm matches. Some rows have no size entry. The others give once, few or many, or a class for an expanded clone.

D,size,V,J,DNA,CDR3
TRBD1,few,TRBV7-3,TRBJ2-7,TGTGCCAGCAGCCCAGGCCCGGGACAGGGTTCCTACGAGCAGTACTTC,CASSPGPGQGSYEQYF
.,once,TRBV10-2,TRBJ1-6,TGCGCCAGCAGCGAGACAGGAGGGAATAATTCACCCCTCCACTTT,CASSETGGNNSPLHF
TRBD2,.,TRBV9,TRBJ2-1,TGTGCCAGCAGCGTAGGTAGCGGGAGTCACAACAATGAGCAGTTCTTC,CASSVGSGSHNNEQFF
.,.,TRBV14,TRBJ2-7,TGTGCCAGCGGGGAGACCTCCTACGAGCAGTACTTC,CASGETSYEQYF
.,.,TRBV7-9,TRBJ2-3,TGTGCCAGCAGCCACCGAGACAGGATCTCGAGGGCAGATACGCAGTATTTT,CASSHRDRISRADTQYF
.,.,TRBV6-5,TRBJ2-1,TGTGCCAGCAGGCTCGGGTCCTACAATGAGCAGTTCTTC,CASRLGSYNEQFF
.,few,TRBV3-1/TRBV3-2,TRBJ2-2,TGTGCCAGCAGCCAATTCCAGGGGGAGCTGTTTTTT,CASSQFQGELFF
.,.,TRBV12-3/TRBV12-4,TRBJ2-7,TGTGCCAGCGGTAGGGTAGGGGGCGAGCAGTACTTC,CASGRVGGEQYF
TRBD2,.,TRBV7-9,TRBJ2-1,TGTGCCAGCAGCCCCCGGGGCGGGAGGGCAGCTAATGAGCAGTTCTTC,CASSPRGGRAANEQFF
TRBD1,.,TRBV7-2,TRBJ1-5,TGTGCCAGCAGCAAGGGACAGGGGTTAAGGAGCAATCAGCCCCAGCATTTT,CASSKGQGLRSNQPQHF
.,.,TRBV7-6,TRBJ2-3,TGTGCCAGCAGCTCACCTTCGGGTCTGGTGGTACTCGGGTCGGATACGCAGTATTTT,CASSSPSGLVVLGSDTQYF
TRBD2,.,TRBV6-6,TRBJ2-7,TGTGCCAGCAGTCCAAGGCAGGGTAGCGGGGGGGCCTCCTACGAGCAGTACTTC,CASSPRQGSGGASYEQYF
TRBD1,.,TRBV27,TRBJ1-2,TGTGCCAGCAGTTTAGGACAGGGGGATGGCTACACCTTC,CASSLGQGDGYTF
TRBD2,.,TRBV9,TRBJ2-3,TGTGCCAGCAGCGTAGTATCCGGGTGGGGACTAGCGGGAGGGAGCACAGATACGCAGTATTTT,CASSVVSGWGLAGGSTDTQYF
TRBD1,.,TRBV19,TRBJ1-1,TGTGCCAGTAGTATAGAACAGGGGGATTACACTGAAGCTTTCTTT,CASSIEQGDYTEAFF
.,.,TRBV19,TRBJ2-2,TGTGCCAGTCGGAACACCGGGGAGCTGTTTTTT,CASRNTGELFF
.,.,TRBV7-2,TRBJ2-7,TGTGCCAGCAGCTTAGGCCTATTGGCAGGGGAGCAGTACTTC,CASSLGLLAGEQYF
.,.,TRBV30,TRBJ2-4,TGTGCCTGGAGTCAGTCCGGACTAAACATTCAGTACTTC,CAWSQSGLNIQYF
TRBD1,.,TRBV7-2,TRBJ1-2,TGTGCCAGCAGCCAACGGACAGGCGCCTATGGCTACACCTTC,CASSQRTGAYGYTF
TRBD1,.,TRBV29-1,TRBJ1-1,TGCAGCGTGAGAAAAACAGGGGGCGCTGAAGCTTTCTTT,CSVRKTGGAEAFF
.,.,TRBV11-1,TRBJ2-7,TGTGCCAGCAGCCCCCGGGACATTTCCTACGAGCAGTACTTC,CASSPRDISYEQYF
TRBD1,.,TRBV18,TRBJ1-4,TGTGCCAGCTCTTTGTATATTGGAGGGACAGCAACTAATGAAAAACTGTTTTTT,CASSLYIGGTATNEKLFF
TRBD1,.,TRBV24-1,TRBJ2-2,TGTGCCACCAGCCCGGGACAGGTGAACACCGGGGAGCTGTTTTTT,CATSPGQVNTGELFF
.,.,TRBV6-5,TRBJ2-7,TGTGCCAGCAGTTACTCGGGGACCGGGGGAGTATACGAGCAGTACTTC,CASSYSGTGGVYEQYF
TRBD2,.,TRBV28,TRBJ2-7,TGTGCCAGCAGTCACGGACTAGCAGAATACGAGCAGTACTTC,CASSHGLAEYEQYF
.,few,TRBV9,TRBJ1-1,TGTGCCAGCAGCGTAGTTAACAGTGAAGCTTTCTTT,CASSVVNSEAFF
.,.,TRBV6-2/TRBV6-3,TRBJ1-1,TGTGCCAGCAGTTTGACAAAGAACACTGAAGCTTTCTTT,CASSLTKNTEAFF
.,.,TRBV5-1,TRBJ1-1,TGCGCCAGCAGCTTCAAACAGGGTTGGAACACTGAAGCTTTCTTT,CASSFKQGWNTEAFF
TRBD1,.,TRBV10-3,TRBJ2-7,TGTGCCATCAGTGAGTCGGGTCCAGGACAGGCGACCTACGAGCAGTACTTC,CAISESGPGQATYEQYF
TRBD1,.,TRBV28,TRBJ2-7,TGTGCCAGCAGTTCCTCACCGCCCGGGACAGCCTCCTACGAGCAGTACTTC,CASSSSPPGTASYEQYF
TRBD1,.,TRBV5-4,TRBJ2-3,TGTGCCAGCAGCGCATACAGGGGAAAATCCACAGATACGCAGTATTTT,CASSAYRGKSTDTQYF
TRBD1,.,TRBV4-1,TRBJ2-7,TGCGCCAGCAGCCAAGATCGAACAGGGGTTTGGAACGAGCAGTACTTC,CASSQDRTGVWNEQYF
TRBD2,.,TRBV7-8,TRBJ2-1,TGTGCCAGCAGCTTAGCAGCGGGAAGAAACAATGAGCAGTTCTTC,CASSLAAGRNNEQFF
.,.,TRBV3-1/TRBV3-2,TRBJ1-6,TGTGCCAGCAGCCAAGGGCAGGCTAATAATTCACCCCTCCACTTT,CASSQGQANNSPLHF
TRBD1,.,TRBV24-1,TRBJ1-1,TGTGCCACCTGCGAACCAACCCGGGACAGGGGCACTGAAGCTTTCTTT,CATCEPTRDRGTEAFF
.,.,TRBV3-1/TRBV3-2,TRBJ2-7,TGTGCCAGCAGCCAAGGCGGACAGCCAGCCTTTGACGAGCAGTACTTC,CASSQGGQPAFDEQYF
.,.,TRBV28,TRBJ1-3,TGTGCCAGCAGTTTTAGGGGTCCCACTGGAAACACCATATATTTT,CASSFRGPTGNTIYF
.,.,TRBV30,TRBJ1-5,TGTGCCTGGAGCCTGGGACACGCCAATCAGCCCCAGCATTTT,CAWSLGHANQPQHF
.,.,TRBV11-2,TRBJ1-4,TGTGCCAGCAGCTCAATCCCAGGGCTGGGTGCAACTAATGAAAAACTGTTTTTT,CASSSIPGLGATNEKLFF
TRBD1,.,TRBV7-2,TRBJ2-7,TGTGCCAGCAGCCCCGGGACAGTGCCACTGTACGAGCAGTACTTC,CASSPGTVPLYEQYF
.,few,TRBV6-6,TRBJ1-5,TGTGCCAGCAGTCTTCCGGAGCCCGGGGGGCCCCAGCATTTT,CASSLPEPGGPQHF
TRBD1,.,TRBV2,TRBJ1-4,TGTGCCAGCGGGACAGTGAGAAATGAAAAACTGTTTTTT,CASGTVRNEKLFF
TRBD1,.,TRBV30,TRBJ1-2,TGTGCCTGGAGCGGGACAGGATCCTATGGCTACACCTTC,CAWSGTGSYGYTF
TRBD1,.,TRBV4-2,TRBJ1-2,TGTGCCAGCAGCCAACCTCGGGACAGGCACGGCTACACCTTC,CASSQPRDRHGYTF
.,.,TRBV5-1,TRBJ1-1,TGCGCCAGCAGCTCCGAACAGGGAGCAACAGCTTTCTTT,CASSSEQGATAFF
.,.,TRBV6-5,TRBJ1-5,TGTGCCAGCAGTTACGCGGGTGGCAGCAATCAGCCCCAGCATTTT,CASSYAGGSNQPQHF
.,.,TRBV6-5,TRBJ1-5,TGTGCCACTCAACAGGGTTATAGCAATCAGCCCCAGCATTTT,CATQQGYSNQPQHF
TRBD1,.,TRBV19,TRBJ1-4,TGTGCCAGTAGCAACGTCCCGGGACAGGAAAAACTGTTTTTT,CASSNVPGQEKLFF
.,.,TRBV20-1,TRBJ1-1,TGCAGTGCCTTTTCATCTACCTCTCCCCTTTTT,CSAFSSTSPLF
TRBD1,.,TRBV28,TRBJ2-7,TGTGCCAGCACCTTAAGGGGGACAGGTGCCTACGAGCAGTACTTC,CASTLRGTGAYEQYF
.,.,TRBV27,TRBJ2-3,TGTGCCAGCAGTTTAGCGGGGTTCTATACGCAGTATTTT,CASSLAGFYTQYF
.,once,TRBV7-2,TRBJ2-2,TGTGCCAGCAGTAGGGACTCACTCTACACCGGGGAGCTGTTTTTT,CASSRDSLYTGELFF
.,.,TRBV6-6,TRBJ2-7,TGTGCCAGCAGTCCTCGACTTGGCCCCTACGAGCAGTACTTC,CASSPRLGPYEQYF
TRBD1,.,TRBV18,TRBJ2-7,TGTGCCAGCTCACCACCAGCCAGGGGGCTGTACGAGCAGTACTTC,CASSPPARGLYEQYF
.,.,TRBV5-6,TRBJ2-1,TGTGCCAGCAGCTTGTCAAACAGCGAGCAGTTCTTC,CASSLSNSEQFF
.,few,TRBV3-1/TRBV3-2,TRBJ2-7,TGTGCCAGCAGCCAAGCCAGGGGTCGGCGGGCCGCCTACGAGCAGTACTTC,CASSQARGRRAAYEQYF
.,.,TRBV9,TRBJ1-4,TGTGCCAGCAGCGTAGGGGCGTATTCTAATGAAAAACTGTTTTTT,CASSVGAYSNEKLFF
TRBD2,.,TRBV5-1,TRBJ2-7,TGCGCCAGCAGCTACACTAGCGGGACTATCTACGAGCAGTACTTC,CASSYTSGTIYEQYF
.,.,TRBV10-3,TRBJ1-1,TGTGCCATCAGTGAGTTTGGGGGGGAAGCTTTCTTT,CAISEFGGEAFF